Listed below are T cell receptor beta chains from one sample, sequenced in a study of blood T cell repertoires in COVID-19. TCRdb's copy holds only in-frame clones and misses some; the assay was immunoSEQ multiplex PCR. This table holds 200,000 to 250,000 clones, 70% to 85% found once. The sample comprised PBMCs or T cells enriched from blood (not recorded which). These receptors all come from a man aged 35 to 55 who had recovered from COVID-19. Each CDR3 is given with its conserved first and last residue. The D gene is left open where the match is weak. Where a row states a size, it is once, few, many or the class of an expanded clone; other rows omit it.

V gene	D gene	CDR3 length	J gene	clone size	CDR3 protein	CDR3 DNA
TRBV11-2	NA	16	TRBJ2-1	NA	CASSSPDSRSYNEQFF	TGTGCCAGCAGCTCTCCGGACAGTCGCTCCTACAATGAGCAGTTCTTC
TRBV18	TRBD1	15	TRBJ1-5	NA	CASSRQGVVHQPQHF	TGTGCCAGCTCTCGACAGGGGGTGGTCCATCAGCCCCAGCATTTT
TRBV2	NA	14	TRBJ1-5	NA	CASSVERENQPQHF	TGTGCCAGCAGTGTTGAAAGGGAGAATCAGCCCCAGCATTTT
TRBV6-6	TRBD1	14	TRBJ1-1	NA	CASSSGGQVAEAFF	TGTGCCAGCAGTTCCGGCGGACAGGTGGCTGAAGCTTTCTTT
TRBV19	NA	13	TRBJ1-5	NA	CASSIATSGPQHF	TGTGCCAGTAGTATAGCGACCTCGGGGCCCCAGCATTTT
TRBV27	NA	13	TRBJ1-2	NA	CASSFGSFYGYTF	TGTGCCAGCAGTTTCGGGAGCTTCTATGGCTACACCTTC
TRBV27	TRBD2	19	TRBJ2-7	NA	CASSLLASIPSGGSREQYF	TGTGCCAGCAGTCTACTCGCTTCTATCCCTAGCGGGGGATCTAGAGAGCAGTACTTC
TRBV19	NA	12	TRBJ1-2	NA	CASSPRPRSYTF	TGTGCCAGTAGTCCGAGACCTAGAAGCTACACCTTC
TRBV4-1	NA	15	TRBJ2-3	NA	CASSQLQGQTDTQYF	TGCGCCAGCAGCCAGTTACAGGGCCAAACAGATACGCAGTATTTT
TRBV18	NA	12	TRBJ1-5	few	CASSPSGQPQHF	TGTGCCAGCTCACCGTCCGGTCAGCCCCAGCATTTT
TRBV7-9	NA	11	TRBJ1-1	once	CASSSEAEAFF	TGTGCCAGCAGCTCCGAGGCCGAAGCTTTCTTT
TRBV18	NA	15	TRBJ1-2	NA	CASSPGSLGDYGYTF	TGTGCCAGCTCACCAGGGAGCCTGGGTGACTATGGCTACACCTTC
TRBV11-3	TRBD2	17	TRBJ2-3	once	CASSSGPLAGATDTQYF	TGTGCCAGCAGCTCCGGACCCCTAGCGGGGGCCACAGATACGCAGTATTTT
TRBV28	NA	15	TRBJ1-1	NA	CASSSRGGFSAEAFF	TGTGCCAGCAGTTCCCGGGGGGGGTTTTCCGCTGAAGCTTTCTTT
TRBV12-3/TRBV12-4	NA	13	TRBJ2-2	NA	CASSSGVTGELFF	TGTGCCAGCAGCTCAGGGGTGACCGGGGAGCTGTTTTTT
TRBV3-1/TRBV3-2	NA	12	TRBJ1-2	NA	CASSFDSRGYTF	TGTGCCAGCAGCTTCGACAGCCGGGGCTACACCTTC
TRBV10-3	NA	16	TRBJ2-7	NA	CAISETKGGNSYEQYF	TGTGCCATCAGTGAGACGAAAGGGGGTAACTCCTACGAGCAGTACTTC
TRBV7-9	TRBD1	14	TRBJ1-2	NA	CASSKGQGNYGYTF	TGTGCCAGCAGCAAGGGACAGGGGAACTATGGCTACACCTTC
TRBV6-5	TRBD2	14	TRBJ2-3	NA	CASRRLAGEDTQYF	TGTGCCAGCAGACGACTAGCGGGGGAAGATACGCAGTATTTT
TRBV7-9	NA	17	TRBJ1-6	NA	CASSLLGGTPNNSPLHF	TGTGCCAGCAGCTTATTGGGGGGGACACCGAATAATTCACCCCTCCACTTT
TRBV2	TRBD1	14	TRBJ1-6	NA	CASIRQGWNSPLHF	TGTGCCAGCATCCGACAGGGTTGGAATTCACCCCTCCACTTT
TRBV27	TRBD1	13	TRBJ1-2	NA	CASSSGTGGRYTF	TGTGCCAGCAGTTCTGGGACAGGGGGACGCTACACCTTC
TRBV28	NA	15	TRBJ2-7	NA	CASSGTEGVKYEQYF	TGTGCCAGCAGTGGCACTGAGGGGGTTAAATACGAGCAGTACTTC
TRBV19	TRBD1	15	TRBJ1-1	NA	CASSILAGGNTEAFF	TGTGCCAGTAGTATCCTCGCAGGGGGGAACACTGAAGCTTTCTTT
TRBV2	NA	15	TRBJ2-6	NA	CASSPEEAGANVLTF	TGTGCCAGCAGTCCTGAAGAGGCTGGGGCCAACGTCCTGACTTTC
TRBV3-1/TRBV3-2	TRBD1	14	TRBJ2-4	NA	CASSLRGQGDIQYF	TGTGCCAGCAGCCTTAGGGGACAGGGTGACATTCAGTACTTC
TRBV5-5	NA	14	TRBJ1-3	NA	CASSDRTSGNTIYF	TGTGCCAGCAGCGACAGGACCTCTGGAAACACCATATATTTT
TRBV28	TRBD2	16	TRBJ2-5	NA	CAIGQQTSGRRGTQYF	TGTGCCATCGGACAGCAGACTAGCGGGAGACGAGGGACCCAGTACTTC
TRBV5-1	NA	15	TRBJ1-6	NA	CASSFGGPRDSPLHF	TGCGCCAGCAGCTTTGGGGGCCCTCGGGATTCACCCCTCCACTTT
TRBV27	NA	13	TRBJ2-7	NA	CASSSTGFNEQYF	TGTGCCAGCAGCTCAACAGGGTTCAACGAGCAGTACTTC
TRBV29-1	TRBD2	12	TRBJ2-5	NA	CSVSGGQETQYF	TGCAGCGTTAGCGGGGGACAAGAGACCCAGTACTTC
TRBV4-3	NA	14	TRBJ2-3	NA	CASSLTLSEDTQYF	TGCGCCAGCAGCCTTACTCTTTCTGAAGATACGCAGTATTTT
TRBV4-1	NA	14	TRBJ2-1	NA	CASSQRDGFGEQFF	TGCGCCAGCAGCCAACGCGACGGGTTTGGCGAGCAGTTCTTC
TRBV6-4	NA	14	TRBJ2-2	NA	CASSTGSIAGELFF	TGTGCCAGCAGTACAGGGTCAATCGCCGGGGAGCTGTTTTTT
TRBV3-1/TRBV3-2	NA	19	TRBJ2-7	NA	CASSHSRSRMEPRHYEQYF	TGTGCCAGCAGCCACTCTCGCTCCAGGATGGAACCCAGGCACTACGAGCAGTACTTC
TRBV6-5	NA	15	TRBJ2-1	NA	CASRLGLDETGEQFF	TGTGCCAGCAGATTGGGGCTCGACGAAACAGGAGAGCAGTTCTTC
TRBV7-2	NA	15	TRBJ2-7	NA	CASSTFMGAVGEQYF	TGTGCCAGCAGCACCTTTATGGGCGCCGTAGGCGAGCAGTACTTC
TRBV6-5	NA	13	TRBJ2-1	NA	CASSRGQYNEQFF	TGTGCCAGCAGTCGGGGACAATACAATGAGCAGTTCTTC
TRBV12-3/TRBV12-4	NA	13	TRBJ1-3	NA	CASDRSSGNTIYF	TGTGCCAGTGACAGGAGCTCTGGAAACACCATATATTTT
TRBV2	NA	12	TRBJ1-3	NA	CASKRTGGTIYF	TGTGCCAGCAAAAGGACTGGTGGCACCATATATTTT
TRBV4-2	NA	17	TRBJ2-1	once	CASSQEWSPSSYNEQFF	TGTGCCAGCAGCCAAGAGTGGAGCCCGAGCTCCTACAATGAGCAGTTCTTC
TRBV12-3/TRBV12-4	NA	13	TRBJ2-7	NA	CASSPQLEYEQYF	TGTGCCAGCAGTCCTCAATTGGAGTACGAGCAGTACTTC
TRBV30	NA	13	TRBJ1-6	few	CAWTGRLDSPLHF	TGTGCCTGGACAGGGCGGTTGGATTCACCCCTCCACTTT
TRBV5-6	NA	14	TRBJ2-1	NA	CASSFDFRGNEQFF	TGTGCCAGCAGCTTTGATTTCAGGGGCAATGAGCAGTTCTTC
TRBV5-6	TRBD1	13	TRBJ1-1	NA	CASSFIDRAEAFF	TGTGCCAGCAGCTTTATCGACAGGGCTGAAGCTTTCTTT
TRBV15	NA	16	TRBJ2-1	NA	CATSRDRVGTYNEQFF	TGTGCCACCAGCAGAGATCGTGTCGGGACCTACAATGAGCAGTTCTTC
TRBV7-9	NA	17	TRBJ1-5	NA	CASSLAGARISNQPQHF	TGTGCCAGCAGCTTGGCAGGGGCCAGAATTAGCAATCAGCCCCAGCATTTT
TRBV2	NA	11	TRBJ2-7	NA	CASSGGWEQYF	TGTGCCAGCAGTGGCGGTTGGGAGCAGTACTTC
TRBV19	TRBD1	13	TRBJ1-2	NA	CASSMNRGTGYTF	TGTGCCAGTAGTATGAACAGGGGAACTGGCTACACCTTC